Listed here are 18 T cell receptor beta chains from one sample, sequenced in a study of CD8 T cells in Susac syndrome. Random hexamers were used to reverse transcribe the RNA input (roughly 0.5 to 1 ug). TCRdb recomputed calls from the immunoSEQ multiplex PCR reads with MiXCR, one row per CDR3 protein. This sample carries around 200,000 distinct CDR3 sequences, 95% of them seen once, and the ten largest clones take approximately 0.082%. What was sequenced was CD4+ T cells from PBMCs. The source of these receptors is a human donor with multiple sclerosis.

The V and J genes are TRBV7-9 and TRBJ2-1; D is uncertain. The CDR3 extends over 13 amino acids. V lost 3 bases to trimming and J lost 5 bases, with 8 bases between them. The germline CDR1 and CDR2 sequences are SEHNR and FQNEAQ (reference sequence). For the CDR3, the DNA is TGTGCCAGCAGCTTCAATCGGAACAATGAGCAGTTCTTC. It is translated as CASSFNRNNEQFF. The full variable domain, with the rest looked up from reference TRBV7-9 and TRBJ2-1, is DTGVSQNPRHKITKRGQNVTFRCDPISEHNRLYWYRQTLGQGPEFLTYFQNEAQLEKSRLLSDRFSAERPKGSFSTLEIQRTEQGDSAMYLCASSFNRNNEQFFGPGTRLTVL.

The chain joins TRBV27 to TRBJ2-1; D gene uncertain. V shed 6 bases and J shed 0 bases, with 18 bases lying between them. CDR1 is MNHEY, CDR2 SMNVEV, per germline (reference sequence). The CDR3 runs to 17 residues. The CDR3 protein is CASSSPGGKSSYNEQFF. The CDR3 DNA reads TGTGCCAGCAGCTCACCCGGTGGGAAGAGCTCCTACAATGAGCAGTTCTTC.

The count of this clonotype is one. The chain recombines TRBV12-3 or TRBV12-4 with TRBJ2-3; D perhaps matches TRBD2 (7 bases). V was clipped by 6 bases and J by 2 bases, with 15 bases between them. The CDR3 consists of 15 residues. CDR3 nucleotides: TGTGCCAGCAGCTGGACGGGGGGCCTCACAGATACGCAGTATTTT. As protein: CASSWTGGLTDTQYF.

The chain employs TRBV29-1 and TRBJ2-2, with 8 bases matching TRBD1. The CDR3 spans 14 residues. V gave up 3 bases and J gave up 3 bases; unmatched junction bases: 3. Germline CDR1 SQVTM, CDR2 ANQGSEA. Written as DNA, the CDR3 is TGCAGCGTTGACAGGGGGCGGCACACCGGGGAGCTGTTTTTT. Its protein is CSVDRGRHTGELFF.

This clonotype was recorded once. The CDR3 DNA reads as TGTGCCGCTGCGGCTAGCGGACAAGAGACCCAGTACTTC. It yields the protein CAAAASGQETQYF. The chain employs TRBV12-3 or TRBV12-4 and TRBJ2-5, with 7 bases fitting TRBD2. This CDR3 has 13 residues. Trimming took 11 bases from V and 2 from J; bases not matched to a gene: 8.

CDR3 nucleotides: TGCAGTGCTAGAGAGGACGGGGAGACCCAGTACTTC. It is translated as CSAREDGETQYF. The V gene is TRBV20-1, the J gene TRBJ2-5; D uncertain. Germline V gene sequence: CDR1 DFQATT, CDR2 SNEGSKA (reference sequence). CDR3 size: 12 residues. The V gene lost 0 bases and the J gene lost 5 bases, with 7 bases spanning the gap.

V is TRBV5-1 and J is TRBJ1-2; D possibly corresponds to TRBD1 (6 bases). Per germline, CDR1 SGHRS and CDR2 YFSETQ. Trimming took 4 bases from V and 8 from J, leaving 21 bases between them. The CDR3 covers 15 residues. Here the CDR3 reads CASSKDGGRSHGYTF. Here the CDR3 DNA reads TGCGCCAGCAGCAAGGACGGGGGGCGCAGCCACGGCTACACCTTC. The full variable domain, rest sourced from reference TRBV5-1 and TRBJ1-2, is KAGVTQTPRYLIKTRGQQVTLSCSPISGHRSVSWYQQTPGQGLQFLFEYFSETQRNKGNFPGRFSGRQFSNSRSEMNVSTLELGDSALYLCASSKDGGRSHGYTFGSGTRLTVV.

This clonotype was seen a single time. This chain links TRBV9 with TRBJ1-6, with TRBD1 identical over 7 bases. CDR3 length: 15 residues. Unmatched junction bases numbered 6, after V lost 0 bases and J lost 9 bases. The germline V gene encodes CDR1 SGDLS and CDR2 YYNGEE. CDR3: CASSVEDRFPSPLHF. The DNA of the CDR3 is TGTGCCAGCAGCGTAGAGGACAGGTTTCCTTCACCCCTCCACTTT.

The sample holds one count of this clonotype. The chain links TRBV7-9 to TRBJ2-3, with D maybe TRBD2 (6 bases). The V gene lost 5 bases and the J gene lost 7 bases, with 13 bases spanning the gap. CDR3 length: 13 amino acids. Germline values: CDR1 SEHNR, CDR2 FQNEAQ (reference sequence). CDR3 loop: CASSTGVTYTQYF. CDR3 bases: TGTGCCAGCAGCACGGGGGTAACTTATACGCAGTATTTT.

The CDR3 here is CSSVGGRGTGELFF. CDR3 DNA: TGCAGCTCCGTGGGGGGGAGAGGCACCGGGGAGCTGTTTTTT. The V and J genes are TRBV29-1 and TRBJ2-2; 7 bases fit TRBD2. Germline V gene lookup returns CDR1 SQVTM and CDR2 ANQGSEA. CDR3 length equals 14 residues. Trimming at V came to 8 bases and at J to 4 bases, leaving 10 bases not matched to a gene.

V gene TRBV6-1 combines with J gene TRBJ2-3; 11 bases map to TRBD2. CDR3 length: 16 residues. Germline V gene lookup returns CDR1 MNHNS and CDR2 SASEGT. V lost 5 bases and J lost 4; bases outside the gene matches: 8. CDR3 sequence (DNA): TGTGCCAGCAGTAAGAACTTAGCGGGGGGGGCAGATACGCAGTATTTT. Translation gives CASSKNLAGGADTQYF.

CDR3 sequence reads: CASSLAQGVYNEQFF. For the CDR3, the DNA is TGCGCCAGCAGCTTGGCACAGGGAGTTTACAATGAGCAGTTCTTC. The chain links TRBV5-1 to TRBJ2-1; D is perhaps TRBD1 (6 bases). The CDR3 contains 15 residues. Trimming took off 0 bases at V and 4 bases at J, with 11 bases between the two ends. CDR1 is SGHRS, CDR2 YFSETQ, per germline. The variable domain in full, with the rest retrieved from reference TRBV5-1 and TRBJ2-1, is KAGVTQTPRYLIKTRGQQVTLSCSPISGHRSVSWYQQTPGQGLQFLFEYFSETQRNKGNFPGRFSGRQFSNSRSEMNVSTLELGDSALYLCASSLAQGVYNEQFFGPGTRLTVL.

The chain links TRBV7-2 to TRBJ1-1; possible D gene TRBD1, 6 bases. Between the trimmed V and J ends, which lost 5 bases and 0 bases, there was a span of 16 bases. The germline V gene encodes CDR1 SGHTA and CDR2 FQGNSA. This CDR3 is built from 16 residues. The CDR3 loop is CASSRLPGDLNTEAFF. CDR3 nucleotides: TGTGCCAGCAGCCGCCTGCCAGGGGACTTGAACACTGAAGCTTTCTTT.

This chain uses TRBV24-1 with TRBJ2-2, with TRBD1 as a possible D gene (5 bases). V lost 7 bases and J lost 1, with 9 bases in between. The germline V gene encodes CDR1 KGHDR and CDR2 SFDVKD. This CDR3 contains 14 residues. The CDR3 loop reads CATRGTGNTGELFF. The CDR3 DNA sequence: TGTGCCACCAGAGGAACAGGGAACACCGGGGAGCTGTTTTTT.

This chain joins TRBV15 and TRBJ2-3, with unresolved D. This CDR3 has 12 amino acids. Germline V gene sequence: CDR1 LNHNV, CDR2 YYDKDF (reference sequence). V dropped 4 bases and J dropped 7 bases, with 9 bases sitting between them. CDR3 coding DNA: TGTGCCACCAGCATACCCCCAAATACGCAGTATTTT. This gives the protein CATSIPPNTQYF. The full variable domain, completed using reference TRBV15 and TRBJ2-3, is DAMVIQNPRYQVTQFGKPVTLSCSQTLNHNVMYWYQQKSSQAPKLLFHYYDKDFNNEADTPDNFQSRRPNTSFCFLDIRSPGLGDTAMYLCATSIPPNTQYFGPGTRLTVL.

The chain employs TRBV12-5 and TRBJ1-1, with D unclear. The CDR3 has 11 residues. V shed 7 bases and J shed 1 base, with 4 bases lying between them. Germline V CDR1 and CDR2: LGHNT, FRNRAP. The CDR3 DNA sequence: TGTGCTAGTGCCGGGAACACTGAAGCTTTCTTT. Protein: CASAGNTEAFF.

In this sample, this clonotype turned up once. V gene TRBV2 combines with J gene TRBJ2-4, with no clear D. CDR3 length equals 14 residues. Germline V lookup: CDR1 SNHLY, CDR2 FYNNEI. With 4 bases removed from V and 0 bases from J, the gap between germline ends came to 7 bases. This CDR3 reads CASSGDLAKNIQYF. The CDR3 DNA reads as TGTGCCAGCAGTGGGGATCTAGCCAAAAACATTCAGTACTTC.

V is TRBV6-6 and J is TRBJ1-6; a weak D match, TRBD1 (6 bases). The CDR3 length is 16 residues. With 6 bases removed from V and 9 bases from J, the gap between germline ends came to 21 bases. The germline V gene has CDR1 MNHNY and CDR2 SVGAGI (reference sequence). The CDR3: CASRQLRGEVGSPLHF. CDR3 bases: TGTGCCAGCAGGCAACTCAGGGGCGAGGTCGGTTCACCCCTCCACTTT.